The 23 T cell receptor beta chains below all came from one sample that was sequenced in a study of T-cell memory formation after mild COVID-19. TCRdb re-called the 5' RACE reads with MiXCR, one entry per CDR3 protein. The table shows 340,000 or so distinct CDR3 sequences, with over 10% occurring only once. The material sequenced was PBMCs or a T cell subset sorted from them (not recorded which). These receptors originate from a man between 18 and 29 years old who had mild COVID-19 (a few samples of this study predate the infection). Cell type and time point are not known.

J is TRBJ1-2 and V is TRBV5-5, with a weak D call TRBD1 (5 bases). The CDR3 loop spans 13 amino acids. The germline gives CDR1 SGHKS, CDR2 YYEKEE (reference sequence). The ends were cut back, 2 bases at V and 3 bases at J, with 8 bases in the middle. CDR3 sequence: CASSFPGHYGYTF. DNA for the CDR3: TGTGCCAGCAGCTTTCCAGGGCACTATGGCTACACCTTC.

V usage is TRBV20-1 and J usage is TRBJ2-7; 7 nucleotides line up with TRBD1. The germline V gene encodes CDR1 DFQATT and CDR2 SNEGSKA (reference sequence). This CDR3 has 14 amino acids. V lost 3 bases, J lost 4 bases, and 9 bases stayed unmatched. The CDR3 reads CSASSVQGMYEQYF. The CDR3 DNA reads TGCAGTGCTAGTTCTGTACAGGGGATGTACGAGCAGTACTTC.

This clonotype was picked up a small number of times. The chain is built from TRBV6-4 and TRBJ2-5, with D perhaps assigned TRBD1 or TRBD2 (5 bases each). The CDR3 totals 15 residues. V was cut by 7 bases and J by 5 bases, with 20 bases left in between. The germline gives CDR1 MRHNA, CDR2 SNTAGT. The CDR3 DNA reads TGTGCCAGCACCGACGGGACCCCCCTAGGGGAGACCCAGTACTTC. Translation gives CASTDGTPLGETQYF.

This clonotype appeared once. The rearrangement joins TRBV29-1 to TRBJ2-1; D unclear. The CDR3 is made up of 14 amino acids. Trimming pared 7 bases from V and 4 bases from J, leaving 17 bases between. Per the germline V gene, CDR1 is SQVTM and CDR2 is ANQGSEA. The CDR3 DNA follows: TGCAGCGCCCTCTGGTCAGTCAGGTACAATGAGCAGTTCTTC. This sequence encodes CSALWSVRYNEQFF.

J is TRBJ2-3 and V is TRBV7-9, with TRBD2 as a possible D gene (6 bases). CDR1 and CDR2 from the germline V gene are SEHNR and FQNEAQ (reference sequence). Between the trimmed V and J ends, which lost 3 bases and 6 bases, there was a span of 16 bases. This CDR3 has 15 residues. As DNA, the CDR3 is TGTGCCAGCAGCTTGCGGGGACCGCCAGAGGATACGCAGTATTTT. Encoded protein: CASSLRGPPEDTQYF.

This chain joins TRBV7-9 and TRBJ1-5; 8 nucleotides match TRBD1. The CDR3 spans 18 residues. V lost 4 bases, J lost 0 bases, and 11 bases stayed unmatched. The germline CDR1 and CDR2 sequences are SEHNR and FQNEAQ (reference sequence). CDR3 sequence: CASSSNGQGGDSNQPQHF. The DNA for the CDR3 is TGTGCCAGCAGCTCAAACGGACAGGGCGGGGATAGCAATCAGCCCCAGCATTTT.

This clonotype was recorded many times. The chain carries TRBV7-9 and TRBJ2-4; no clear D gene. V lost 1 base and J lost 0, with 7 bases in between. Germline V lookup: CDR1 SEHNR, CDR2 FQNEAQ (reference sequence). The CDR3 runs 15 residues. The CDR3 loop reads CASSLEGLAKNIQYF. CDR3 nucleotide sequence: TGTGCCAGCAGCTTAGAGGGTCTAGCCAAAAACATTCAGTACTTC.

The chain joins TRBV20-1 to TRBJ2-1; 10 bases match TRBD2. Germline CDR1 and CDR2: DFQATT and SNEGSKA (reference sequence). The J segment lost 15 bases and the V segment lost 5 bases, leaving 13 bases of the junction unmatched. The CDR3 totals 13 residues. The CDR3 DNA reads TGCAGTGCTTGGGCAAGCGGGGGGGTCTCTCGGTTCTTC. Amino acid sequence: CSAWASGGVSRFF.

This clonotype was picked up a small number of times. V usage is TRBV12-3 or TRBV12-4 and J usage is TRBJ1-5, with D possibly being TRBD1 (5 bases). The germline V and J ends were trimmed by 3 bases and 13 bases, with 10 bases remaining between them. The CDR3 runs to 11 residues. CDR3 coding DNA: TGTGCCAGCAGTTTGCGGGGCATTCAGCATTTT. This translates into CASSLRGIQHF.

The J gene is TRBJ2-7, the V gene TRBV18, with 10 bases fitting TRBD1. V shed 2 bases and J 2 bases; nucleotides not matched to a gene: 3. Germline CDR1 and CDR2: KGHSH and LQKENI. The CDR3 length is 15 residues. The DNA of the CDR3 is TGTGCCAGCTCACCAACGGGACAGGGGACCTACGAGCAGTACGTC. Its translation: CASSPTGQGTYEQYV.

The V call is TRBV6-1, the J call TRBJ1-1, with D possibly TRBD1 on 5 matching bases. Per germline, CDR1 MNHNS and CDR2 SASEGT. This CDR3 is built from 12 residues. Trimming cost V 6 bases and J 11 bases, with 16 bases left between them. Here the CDR3 DNA reads TGTGCCAGCAGAACGGGGGGGGAAGGGGCTTTCTTT. Translated, it gives CASRTGGEGAFF.

This clonotype appeared a few times. This sequence joins TRBV7-2 and TRBJ2-1; 10 bases are shared with TRBD2. V lost 4 bases and J lost 6; bases outside the gene matches: 6. This CDR3 is 15 amino acids long. Germline-derived CDR1 and CDR2 are SGHTA and FQGNSA. The CDR3 region has the DNA TGTGCCAGCAGCTGGAGCGGGGGGGCCGGCAATGAGCAGTTCTTC. Translation: CASSWSGGAGNEQFF.

The gene calls are TRBV5-1 and TRBJ1-2; 7 nucleotides line up with TRBD1. The CDR3 is 14 residues long. The germline V gene encodes CDR1 SGHRS and CDR2 YFSETQ. Trimming took 3 bases from V and 6 from J; bases not matched to a gene: 8. The CDR3 DNA is TGCGCCAGCAGCTCCCCGACAGGGTACGATGGCTACACCTTC. It codes for CASSSPTGYDGYTF. The whole variable domain, filled in from reference TRBV5-1 and TRBJ1-2, reads KAGVTQTPRYLIKTRGQQVTLSCSPISGHRSVSWYQQTPGQGLQFLFEYFSETQRNKGNFPGRFSGRQFSNSRSEMNVSTLELGDSALYLCASSSPTGYDGYTFGSGTRLTVV.

The chain joins TRBV29-1 to TRBJ1-6, with 9 positions matching TRBD1. Germline CDR1 is SQVTM and CDR2 is ANQGSEA. V was clipped by 5 bases and J by 0 bases; unmatched bases: 14. There are 19 residues in the CDR3. CDR3 nucleotides: TGCAGCGTTCAGCCAGGACAGGGGTCTCCAAGCTCCTATAATTCACCCCTCCACTTT. This codes for CSVQPGQGSPSSYNSPLHF.

This clonotype was seen a few times. The chain carries TRBV3-1 and TRBJ1-2; D may be TRBD1 (6 bases). The V gene lost 3 bases and the J gene lost 8 bases, with 13 bases spanning the gap. In germline, CDR1 is LGHDT, CDR2 YNNKEL (reference sequence). The CDR3 contains 13 residues. The CDR3 region is CASSQGRDKGYTF. DNA for the CDR3: TGTGCCAGCAGCCAGGGCCGGGACAAAGGCTACACCTTC.

This clonotype came up a few times. The V and J genes are TRBV27 and TRBJ2-5; possibly TRBD1 for D (6 bases). Germline assignment: CDR1 MNHEY and CDR2 SMNVEV (reference sequence). The CDR3 is made up of 13 amino acids. The germline V and J ends were trimmed by 6 bases and 6 bases, with 14 bases remaining between them. The chain's CDR3 is CASSPGESQTQYF. The CDR3 DNA sequence: TGTGCCAGCAGCCCAGGGGAGAGTCAGACCCAGTACTTC.

The sample holds a few counts of this clonotype. This chain joins TRBV6-1 and TRBJ2-1; no clear D gene. The length of the CDR3 is 12 residues. V lost 8 bases, J lost 5 bases, and 10 bases lay in between. Germline CDR1 and CDR2: MNHNS and SASEGT. This chain's CDR3 is CASLNSHNEQFF. DNA for the CDR3: TGTGCCAGCCTGAACAGCCACAATGAGCAGTTCTTC.

CDR3 residues: CASSPGVTGQPQHF. CDR3 nucleotides: TGTGCCAGCTCACCGGGGGTGACGGGTCAGCCCCAGCATTTT. J is TRBJ1-5 and V is TRBV18, with a tentative D call TRBD1 (5 bases). CDR1 is KGHSH and CDR2 is LQKENI in the germline V gene. V was shortened by 3 bases and J by 6 bases, with 12 bases between the two germline ends. The CDR3 totals 14 residues.

The chain combines TRBV5-8 with TRBJ2-7; the D gene is possibly TRBD1 (6 bases). The CDR3 runs to 15 residues. Trimming left V 3 bases short and J 0 bases short, with 13 bases between. Germline loops: CDR1 SGHTS, CDR2 YDEGEE. The CDR3 region has the DNA TGTGCCAGCAGCTCGTCGGACAGCTTCTCCTACGAGCAGTACTTC. It specifies CASSSSDSFSYEQYF. Variable domain in full (rest from reference TRBV5-8 and TRBJ2-7): EAGVTQSPTHLIKTRGQQATLRCSPISGHTSVYWYQQALGLGLQFLLWYDEGEERNRGNFPPRFSGRQFPNYSSELNVNALELEDSALYLCASSSSDSFSYEQYFGPGTRLTVT.

In this sample, this clonotype turned up a few times. This chain joins TRBV10-2 and TRBJ2-1; 11 nucleotides align to TRBD2. The length of the CDR3 is 15 residues. CDR1 and CDR2 from the germline V gene are WSHSY and SAAADI. The trim removed 2 bases at V and 9 bases at J, leaving 6 bases unmatched. In nucleotides, the CDR3 is TGCGCCAGCAGTGAGCCTAGCGGGGGGTTTGGTGAGCAGTTCTTC. Encoded protein: CASSEPSGGFGEQFF.

This clonotype appeared a few times. The gene calls are TRBV7-9 and TRBJ2-4, with D hard to call. Germline-derived CDR1 and CDR2 are SEHNR and FQNEAQ (reference sequence). The V end lost 3 bases, the J end lost 8 bases, and 11 bases lay between the germline ends. The CDR3 loop spans 13 amino acids. This chain's CDR3 is CASSFSRSDIQYF. DNA of the CDR3: TGTGCCAGCAGCTTCTCGAGGTCAGACATTCAGTACTTC.

The CDR3 sequence is CASSPGGYGQGFRQPQHF. CDR3 DNA: TGTGCCAGCAGCCCGGGAGGATACGGACAGGGGTTTAGGCAGCCCCAGCATTTT. The chain couples TRBV3-1 to TRBJ1-5, with 9 bases lining up with TRBD1. The CDR3 spans 18 residues. CDR1 is LGHDT, CDR2 YNNKEL, per germline (reference sequence). With 4 bases clipped from V and 7 bases from J, the junction kept 17 bases outside the gene matches.

V and J are TRBV12-3 or TRBV12-4 and TRBJ1-4; D may be TRBD1 (5 bases). The CDR3 has 15 amino acids. V lost 6 bases and J 6 bases, leaving 17 bases between the germline ends. The CDR3 region is CASSEGVARDEKLFF. CDR3 bases: TGTGCCAGCAGCGAAGGGGTGGCTCGGGATGAAAAACTGTTTTTT.